The T cell receptor beta chain described here comes from a study of T cell changes during pregnancy in multiple sclerosis. Germline V gene data show CDR1 as MNHEY and CDR2 as SMNVEV (reference sequence). J lost 3 bases, V lost 5 bases, and 3 bases had no gene match. CDR3 length: 14 amino acids. The table came from immunoSEQ multiplex PCR; TCRdb's copy has only in-frame clones and leaves some out. Of some 41,000 clones listed, 85% to 95% are singletons. The rearrangement links TRBV27 to TRBJ1-2, with TRBD1 identical over 10 bases. Sequencing was performed on CD8+ T cells from peripheral blood mononuclear cells, taken in the third trimester of pregnancy. This TCR was recovered from a female donor with multiple sclerosis, enrolled in a pregnancy study. CDR3 in DNA: TGTGCCAGCAGTAAGACAGGGGGCTACTATGGCTACACCTTC. Translated, it gives CASSKTGGYYGYTF.